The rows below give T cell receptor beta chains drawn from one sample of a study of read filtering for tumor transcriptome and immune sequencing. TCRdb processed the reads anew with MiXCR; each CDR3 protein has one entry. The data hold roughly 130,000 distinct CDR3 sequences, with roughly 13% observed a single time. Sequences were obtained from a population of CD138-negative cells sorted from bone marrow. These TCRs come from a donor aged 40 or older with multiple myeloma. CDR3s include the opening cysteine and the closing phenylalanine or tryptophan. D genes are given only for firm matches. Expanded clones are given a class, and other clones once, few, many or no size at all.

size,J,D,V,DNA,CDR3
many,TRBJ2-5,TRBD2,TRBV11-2,TGTGCCAGCAGCACGGGTAGCGGGGCAATCCGGGAGACCCAGTACTTC,CASSTGSGAIRETQYF
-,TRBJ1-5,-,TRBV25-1,TGTGCCAGCAGTGCACCTCAGCCCCAGCATTTT,CASSAPQPQHF
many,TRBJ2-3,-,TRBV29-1,TGCAGCGTTGACTGGGGAAGCACAGATACGCAGTATTTT,CSVDWGSTDTQYF
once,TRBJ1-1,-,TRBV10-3,TGTGCCATCAAAAGGGCGAAGAACACTGAAGCTTTCTTT,CAIKRAKNTEAFF
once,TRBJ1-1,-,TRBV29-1,TGCGGCGTAATGCGGGGGCGCGCCACTGAAGCTTTCTTT,CGVMRGRATEAFF
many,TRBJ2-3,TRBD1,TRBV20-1,TGCAGTGCAGGACAGGGAACAGATACGCAGTATTTT,CSAGQGTDTQYF
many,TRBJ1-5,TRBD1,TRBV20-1,TGCAGTGCTAGCTTTGGACAGGGAAATCAGCCCCAGCATTTT,CSASFGQGNQPQHF
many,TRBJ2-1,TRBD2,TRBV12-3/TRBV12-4,TGTGCCAGCAGTTACGGACTAGCGGGAGCTTGTCAGTTCTTC,CASSYGLAGACQFF
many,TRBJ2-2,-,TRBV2,TGTGCCAGCAGGAGGGTCGGCGGGCACACCGGGGAGCTGTTTTTT,CASRRVGGHTGELFF
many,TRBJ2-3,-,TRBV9,TGTGCCAGCAGCGTATCCACCCCGCCTCGGGATTCCCGCACAGATACGCAGTATTTT,CASSVSTPPRDSRTDTQYF
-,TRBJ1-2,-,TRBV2,TGTGCCAGCAGTGACGCTTCCTATGGCTACACCTTC,CASSDASYGYTF
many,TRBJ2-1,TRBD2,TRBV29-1,TGCAGCACAGTCCCCGCGGGAGGGCCCTACAATGAGCAGTTCTTC,CSTVPAGGPYNEQFF
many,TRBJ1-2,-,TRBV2,TGTGCCAGCAAGGGGGGCAGAAACTATGGCTACACCTTC,CASKGGRNYGYTF
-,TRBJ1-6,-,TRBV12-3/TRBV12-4,TGTGCCAGCAGTCCATCCGGGGCCCGTAATTCACCCCTCCACTTT,CASSPSGARNSPLHF
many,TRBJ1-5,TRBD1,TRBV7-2,TGTGCCAGCAGCCGGGACAGGGAGGTGCAGCCCCAGCATTTT,CASSRDREVQPQHF
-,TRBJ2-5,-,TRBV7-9,TGTGCCAGCAGCTCCGGTGACCGACTCGAGACCCAGTACTTC,CASSSGDRLETQYF
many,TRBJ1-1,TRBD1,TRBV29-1,TGCAGCGTTGAGGGACAGGGGATGGGAGCTTTCTTT,CSVEGQGMGAFF
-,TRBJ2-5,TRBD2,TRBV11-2,TGTGCCAGCAGCTTAGACGCAGCGGGATTAGTATCGGGACAAGAGACCCAGTACTTC,CASSLDAAGLVSGQETQYF
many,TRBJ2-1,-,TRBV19,TGTGCCAGTAGTATGAAGGGGGTGGCCTACAATGAGCAGTTCTTC,CASSMKGVAYNEQFF
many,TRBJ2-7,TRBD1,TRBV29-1,TGCAGCGTTCCGGGACAGGGGTCGTACGAGCAGTACTTC,CSVPGQGSYEQYF
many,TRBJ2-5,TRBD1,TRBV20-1,TGCAGTGCTAGGTCACAGGGGCCGTGGGTCCCTCAAGAGACCCAGTACTTC,CSARSQGPWVPQETQYF
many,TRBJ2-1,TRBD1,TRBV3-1,TGTGCCAGCAGCCAAGCGGGACAGATAGAGCAGTTCTTC,CASSQAGQIEQFF
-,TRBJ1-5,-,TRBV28,TGTGCCAGCAGTGGGGGAGGGGTGGTTCAGCCCCAGCATTTT,CASSGGGVVQPQHF
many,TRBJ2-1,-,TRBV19,TGTGCCAGTAGTAGAGGTGACACCATGAGGGATGAGCAGTTCTTC,CASSRGDTMRDEQFF
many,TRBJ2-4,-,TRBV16,TGTGCCAGCAGCCAATCAGGAAACATTCAGTACTTC,CASSQSGNIQYF
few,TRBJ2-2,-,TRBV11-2,TGTGCCAGCAGCTTAGTCCCGGGCGTTATAACCGGGGAGCTGTTTTTT,CASSLVPGVITGELFF
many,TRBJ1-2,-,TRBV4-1,TGCGCCAGCAGCCAAGATGTTCCGACAGGATATGGCTACACCTTC,CASSQDVPTGYGYTF
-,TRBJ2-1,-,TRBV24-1,TGTGCCACCAGTGATTTCAGCCAAAACAATGAGCAGTTCTTC,CATSDFSQNNEQFF
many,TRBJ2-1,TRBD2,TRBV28,TGTGCCAGCAGTATCTATAGCGGGGGGGTGAATGAGCAGTTCTTC,CASSIYSGGVNEQFF
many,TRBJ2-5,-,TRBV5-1,TGCGCCAGCAGCTCCACAGGGTCGAGAGAGACCCAGTACTTC,CASSSTGSRETQYF
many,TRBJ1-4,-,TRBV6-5,TGTGCCAGCAGTTTTAGGGGTACGGAAAAACTGTTTTTT,CASSFRGTEKLFF
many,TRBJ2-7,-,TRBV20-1,TGCAGTGCTAGAGAGGGGGTATCCTACGAGCAGTACTTC,CSAREGVSYEQYF
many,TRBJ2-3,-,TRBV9,TGTGCCAGCACGCAGGGGAGTGCAGATACGCAGTATTTT,CASTQGSADTQYF
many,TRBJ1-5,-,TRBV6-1,TGTGCCAGCAGTGAAGGAAGGGCGGCAGCCTTGGATTTT,CASSEGRAAALDF
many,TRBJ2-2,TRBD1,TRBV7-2,TGTGCCAGCAGCCTGAGACAGGGTGGGTCCGGGGAGCTGTTTTTT,CASSLRQGGSGELFF
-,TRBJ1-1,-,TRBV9,TGTGCCAGCAGCGTCCGAGTTGGCTCTGAAGCTTTCTTT,CASSVRVGSEAFF
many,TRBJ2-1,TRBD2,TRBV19,TGTGCCAGTAGTCTAGGGACTAGCGGGGGTCCGCTCTTC,CASSLGTSGGPLF
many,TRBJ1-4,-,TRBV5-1,TGCGCCAGCAGCTTGGCTCTGGGGGCGAGTGAAAAACTGTTTTTT,CASSLALGASEKLFF
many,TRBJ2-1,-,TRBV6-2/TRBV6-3,TGTGCCAGCAGTTATGTCCTCCATGAGCAGTTCTTC,CASSYVLHEQFF
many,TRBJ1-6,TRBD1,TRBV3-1,TGTGCCAGCAGCCCAAATGTGGGACAGGGCCACCCACCCCTCCACTTT,CASSPNVGQGHPPLHF
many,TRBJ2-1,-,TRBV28,TGTGCCAGCAGTCAAGTAGCGGAGGGGGACAATGAGCAGTTCTTC,CASSQVAEGDNEQFF
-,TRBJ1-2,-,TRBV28,TGTGCCACCCGGCGGGGTGGTGGCTACACCTTC,CATRRGGGYTF
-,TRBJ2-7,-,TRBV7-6,TGTGCCAACAGCTTAACTGACTCCTACGAGCAGTACTTC,CANSLTDSYEQYF
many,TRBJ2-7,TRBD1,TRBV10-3,TGTGCCATCAGCGCCGGGACAGGGGACGCCGAGCAGTACTTC,CAISAGTGDAEQYF
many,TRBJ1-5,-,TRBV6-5,TGTGCCAGCAGTCCCTCCCAGGGCCAGCCCCAGCATTTT,CASSPSQGQPQHF
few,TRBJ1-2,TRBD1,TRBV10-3,TGTGCCATCAGTTCCAGGGGGCCAGATGGCTATGGCTACACCTTC,CAISSRGPDGYGYTF
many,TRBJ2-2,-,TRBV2,TGTGCCAGCAGTGATCGGGACGGACGAAACACCGGGGAGCTGTTTTTT,CASSDRDGRNTGELFF
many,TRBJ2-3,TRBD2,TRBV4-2,TGTGCCAGCAGCCAAGCGATAGCGGGGGGCACAGATACGCAGTATTTT,CASSQAIAGGTDTQYF
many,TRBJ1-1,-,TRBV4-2,TGTGCCAGCAGCCAAGCAGGGAGCGATTTTGGTGAAGCTTTCTTT,CASSQAGSDFGEAFF
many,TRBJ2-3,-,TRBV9,TGTGCCAGCAGCGTAGCGGCTTCGGATGGCACAGATACGCAGTATTTT,CASSVAASDGTDTQYF
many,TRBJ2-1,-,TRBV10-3,TGTGCCATAAAGGAGGGACAGCAATACAATGAGCAGTTCTTC,CAIKEGQQYNEQFF
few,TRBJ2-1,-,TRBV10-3,TGTGCCATCAGTGAGATTATGAGGACCCGATCCTACAATGAGCAGTTCTTC,CAISEIMRTRSYNEQFF
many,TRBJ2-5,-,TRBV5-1,TGCGCCAGCAGCTTTTTGACGGATCAAGAGACCCAGTACTTC,CASSFLTDQETQYF
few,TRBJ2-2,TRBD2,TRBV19,TGTGCCAGTAGTATAGTAGGTAGCGGGAGACGGGAGCTGTTTTTT,CASSIVGSGRRELFF
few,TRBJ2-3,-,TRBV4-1,TGCGCCAGCAGCCCCGGGAGGGGGCCCGGGACAGATACGCAGTATTTT,CASSPGRGPGTDTQYF